The rows below give T cell receptor beta chains drawn from one sample of a study of T cells in Graves' hyperthyroidism and ophthalmopathy. TCRdb re-called the multiplex PCR reads through MiXCR, storing one row per CDR3 protein. The sample holds 100,000 to 140,000 distinct CDR3 sequences, more than 15% seen once. The sample taken for sequencing was blood. These receptors all stem from a woman aged 50 to 65 with Graves' hyperthyroidism. CDR3s include the opening cysteine and the closing phenylalanine or tryptophan. A D gene is named only where the DNA matches it firmly. Size is stated for part of the rows, as once, few or many counts, or as a class when the clone is expanded.

>.|TRBV6-5|.|TRBJ2-1
CASSYATEGYEQFF
TGTGCCAGCAGTTACGCCACAGAGGGCTACGAGCAGTTCTTC
>many|TRBV10-3|.|TRBJ2-1
CAISGPGRYNEQFF
TGTGCCATCAGTGGTCCGGGACGGTACAATGAGCAGTTCTTC
>many|TRBV6-6|.|TRBJ1-5
CASSYSGYTQPQHF
TGTGCCAGCAGTTACTCAGGGTATACTCAGCCCCAGCATTTT
>many|TRBV19|.|TRBJ2-5
CASSRTAARETQYF
TGTGCCAGTAGTAGGACGGCGGCGCGCGAGACCCAGTACTTC
>many|TRBV5-1|.|TRBJ1-2
CASSLAGAPNYGYTF
TGCGCCAGCAGCTTGGCCGGGGCCCCTAACTATGGCTACACCTTC
>many|TRBV6-1|.|TRBJ1-2
CASRLDRTGYTF
TGTGCCAGCAGACTCGACAGGACCGGCTACACCTTC
>many|TRBV4-2|.|TRBJ1-3
CASSRGSTTYGNTIYF
TGTGCCAGCAGCCGCGGTTCCACCACATACGGAAACACCATATATTTT
>many|TRBV7-8|TRBD1|TRBJ1-5
CASSQNRGREPQHF
TGTGCCAGCAGCCAAAACAGGGGGCGCGAGCCCCAGCATTTT
>few|TRBV7-9|.|TRBJ2-5
CASSLRGEQETQYF
TGTGCCAGCAGCTTAAGGGGGGAGCAAGAGACCCAGTACTTC
>.|TRBV20-1|TRBD2|TRBJ2-1
CSADWTSGRASYNEQFF
TGCAGTGCTGACTGGACTAGCGGGAGGGCCTCCTACAATGAGCAGTTCTTC
>many|TRBV7-9|.|TRBJ1-6
CASSFRDPIYSPLHF
TGTGCCAGCAGCTTCCGAGACCCCATTTATTCACCCCTCCACTTT
>many|TRBV5-1|.|TRBJ1-1
CASSLTLNTEAFF
TGCGCCAGCAGCCTGACACTTAACACTGAAGCTTTCTTT
>many|TRBV20-1|.|TRBJ1-2
CSARSPNPYGYTF
TGCAGTGCTAGAAGCCCTAACCCCTATGGCTACACCTTC